In this sample, the clone carrying this T cell receptor (beta chain) turned up many times. Unique molecular identifiers were used to barcode this TCRbeta library. Via MiXCR, TCRdb re-called the PCR reads, giving one row per CDR3 protein. The sample holds around 300,000 distinct CDR3 sequences, around a tenth seen once. The sample is drawn from a study of T-cell reconstitution after alpha-beta-depleted transplantation in children. The V gene end was trimmed by 5 bases and the J gene end by 3 bases; junction bases not matched to a gene: 11. The CDR3 has 16 residues. The germline gives CDR1 SEHNR, CDR2 FQNEAQ (reference sequence).

This receptor was obtained from a male patient aged 2 to 9 who had a stem cell transplant for chronic granulomatous disease, so the T cells may come from the graft donor. The chain couples TRBV7-9 to TRBJ2-5, with TRBD2 matching 8 bases. This specimen consisted of peripheral blood, obtained 180 days after TCRalphabeta/CD19-depleted stem cell transplant. This CDR3 is CASSRLAGVTEETQYF. The DNA of the CDR3 is TGTGCCAGCAGCCGTCTAGCGGGCGTAACAGAAGAGACCCAGTACTTC.